This paragraph covers one TCR beta chain sequence. The antigen remains undetermined. This entry comes from a study of shared clonotypes between healthy human individuals. Clones were read by immunoSEQ multiplex PCR, and TCRdb kept only the in-frame ones, dropping some. The sample shows roughly 1,100,000 clones, about 77% of them seen only once. Participating donors were healthy, HIV-negative adults free of recent acute infections or vaccinations. Study-wide results and limits: Unshared clonotypes carried lower generation probabilities than those common to all four donors.

Sequenced material: memory CD4+ T cells sorted from blood. Indicated subset: CD45RA-negative fraction. This clonotype was sampled from a man younger than 35 in good health.

CDR3 amino acids: CASSPGLGNEQFF. In DNA form, the CDR3 reads TGTGCCAGCTCACCGGGACTAGGCAATGAGCAGTTCTTC. This chain links TRBV18 with TRBJ2-1; 8 bases are a match to TRBD2. This CDR3 is built from 13 residues. Unmatched junction bases numbered 1, after V lost 3 bases and J lost 6 bases. Germline CDR1 reads KGHSH; CDR2 reads LQKENI.